One sample yielded the 12 T cell receptor beta chains listed below, sequenced in a study of T cells in Graves' hyperthyroidism and ophthalmopathy. TCR beta CDR3 region amplification was performed from RNA transcripts. With the HTBI primer set, the TCR CDR3 went through a first round of RT-PCR. TCRdb processed the multiplex PCR reads anew with MiXCR; each CDR3 protein has one entry. The profile covers some 570,000 distinct CDR3 sequences, with 13% to 15% appearing a single time and roughly 7% taken by the ten largest. Sequenced sample: blood. Source of these receptors: a woman under 30 with Graves' ophthalmopathy.

This clonotype has ten or more counts. One end of the junction varies from germline; a read error may be responsible. The rearrangement uses TRBV30 and TRBJ1-4; D not certain. From germline, CDR1 is GTSNPN and CDR2 SVGIG (reference sequence). The CDR3 covers 13 residues. The CDR3 DNA follows: TGTGCCTGGACCGACGGACTGAATGAAGAACTGTTTTTT. Amino acids: CAWTDGLNEELFF.

In its sample, this clonotype was seen many times. V is TRBV11-3 and J is TRBJ2-3; no reliable D call. The germline CDR1 and CDR2 sequences are SGHNT and YENEEA. Trimming removed 2 bases at V and 4 bases at J, with 7 bases between. There are 13 residues in the CDR3. Written as DNA, the CDR3 is TGTGCCAGCAGCTTAAATGAAGCAGATACGCAGTATTTT. As protein: CASSLNEADTQYF. The variable domain in full, with the rest retrieved from reference TRBV11-3 and TRBJ2-3, is EAGVVQSPRYKIIEKKQPVAFWCNPISGHNTLYWYLQNLGQGPELLIRYENEEAVDDSQLPKDRFSAERLKGVDSTLKIQPAELGDSAVYLCASSLNEADTQYFGPGTRLTVL.

This clonotype was counted many times. The DNA of the CDR3 is TGTGCTAGTGGACTGACAGACTCCCCCACTGAAGCTTTCTTT. Translated, it gives CASGLTDSPTEAFF. This chain connects TRBV12-5 to TRBJ1-1, with a weak D call TRBD1 (5 bases). The CDR3 sequence is 14 residues long. CDR1 and CDR2 (germline): LGHNT, FRNRAP. V lost 6 bases and J 4 bases, leaving 15 bases between the germline ends.

This clonotype turned up a few times. The chain employs TRBV6-5 and TRBJ2-2; 13 nucleotides match TRBD2. Per the germline V gene, CDR1 is MNHEY and CDR2 is SVGAGI. Germline trimming cut 2 bases from V and 1 base from J; bases unmatched to any gene: 4. The CDR3 consists of 18 residues. The CDR3 sequence: CASSYPWTSGRNTGELFF. Here the CDR3 DNA reads TGTGCCAGCAGTTACCCATGGACTAGCGGGAGGAACACCGGGGAGCTGTTTTTT.

This clonotype was picked up many times. The rearrangement uses TRBV20-1 and TRBJ2-7, with D uncertain. This CDR3 spans 16 amino acids. The V gene lost 1 base and the J gene lost 3 bases, with 19 bases spanning the gap. In germline, CDR1 is DFQATT, CDR2 SNEGSKA (reference sequence). CDR3: CSARGFSRAGGYEQYF. CDR3 DNA sequence: TGCAGTGCTAGAGGATTTTCAAGGGCAGGCGGCTACGAGCAGTACTTC.

The V and J genes are TRBV28 and TRBJ1-5, with 10 bases identical to TRBD1. This CDR3 has 15 amino acids. With V trimmed by 6 bases and J by 4 bases, 6 bases remained unmatched. Germline loops: CDR1 MDHEN, CDR2 SYDVKM. CDR3 amino acids: CASRLGTGANQPQHF. CDR3 coding DNA: TGTGCCAGCAGGCTGGGGACAGGGGCGAATCAGCCCCAGCATTTT.

J is TRBJ2-5 and V is TRBV4-3; TRBD2 agrees at 8 bases. Germline assignment: CDR1 LGHNA and CDR2 YSLEER. V trimming: 1 base; J trimming: 4 bases; junction bases outside the gene matches: 8. This CDR3 has 16 amino acids. The chain's CDR3 is CASSQVVGRAGETQYF. CDR3 sequence (DNA): TGCGCCAGCAGCCAAGTCGTCGGGAGGGCCGGAGAGACCCAGTACTTC.

This clonotype was seen many times. V is TRBV20-1 and J is TRBJ2-7, with 11 bases lining up with TRBD2. Germline-derived CDR1 and CDR2 are DFQATT and SNEGSKA (reference sequence). Trimming cost V 4 bases and J 1 base; bases outside gene matches: 6. The CDR3 length is 15 residues. CDR3 protein: CSATPLAGASYEQYF. CDR3 DNA sequence: TGCAGTGCTACCCCACTAGCGGGGGCATCCTACGAGCAGTACTTC.

This clonotype was recorded many times. This chain joins TRBV28 and TRBJ1-4; TRBD1 matches 10 bases. V was pared by 5 bases and J by 7 bases, with 7 bases of the junction left unmatched. Germline CDR1 is MDHEN and CDR2 is SYDVKM. The CDR3 extends over 15 amino acids. The CDR3 sequence is CASSNRDRGGEKLFF. The DNA of the CDR3 is TGTGCCAGCAGTAACCGGGACAGGGGAGGTGAAAAACTGTTTTTT. Supplemented by reference TRBV28 and TRBJ1-4, the full variable domain reads DVKVTQSSRYLVKRTGEKVFLECVQDMDHENMFWYRQDPGLGLRLIYFSYDVKMKEKGDIPEGYSVSREKKERFSLILESASTNQTSMYLCASSNRDRGGEKLFFGSGTQLSVL.

The DNA for the CDR3 is TGTGCCAGCAGTTTATCAGTCCGCACAGATACGCAGTATTTT. This gives the protein CASSLSVRTDTQYF. This chain connects TRBV27 to TRBJ2-3; D gene unclear. V lost 0 bases and J lost 1, with 5 bases in between. This CDR3 has 14 residues. Germline values: CDR1 MNHEY, CDR2 SMNVEV (reference sequence).

V is TRBV20-1 and J is TRBJ2-7; no clear D. The V gene lost 5 bases and the J gene lost 3 bases, with 14 bases spanning the gap. In germline, CDR1 is DFQATT, CDR2 SNEGSKA (reference sequence). The CDR3 covers 13 residues. CDR3 coding DNA: TGCAGTGCTGCCCGTGTGGCAGACTACGAGCAGTACTTC. Its translation: CSAARVADYEQYF.

This chain uses TRBV19 with TRBJ1-2, with unresolved D. Trimming pared 3 bases from V and 3 bases from J, leaving 14 bases between. The CDR3 has 15 amino acids. Looked up from germline, CDR1 is LNHDA and CDR2 is SQIVND (reference sequence). The CDR3 coding sequence is TGTGCCAGTAGTATCTCCTTCGACGGTTACTATGGCTACACCTTC. Translated: CASSISFDGYYGYTF.